This T cell receptor beta chain was retrieved from a study of CD8 T cells in ankylosing spondylitis. TCRdb re-analysed the 5' RACE reads in MiXCR, keeping a single row per CDR3 protein. The repertoire includes about 500,000 distinct CDR3 sequences, roughly 13% of them detected once, and approximately 7% sits in the top ten. Concerning this clonotype: Its matching antigen is unknown.

V was clipped by 3 bases and J by 7 bases, with 9 bases between them. The CDR3 is 13 amino acids. CDR1 KGHDR and CDR2 SFDVKD come from the germline V gene. Broader study findings: Ankylosing spondylitis blood appeared to be characterized by a TCR beta motif of about eight highly homologous variants. Peripheral blood samples showed relatively rare disease-linked clones, and these clones were CD8+.

The clonotype originates from a male donor with ankylosing spondylitis. Specimen: blood, either unsorted or a sorted T cell fraction (not recorded which). The V and J genes are TRBV24-1 and TRBJ2-1, with D uncertain. The CDR3, as DNA: TGTGCCACCAGTGATGCCCGGTCAAATGAGCAGTTCTTC. Its protein product is CATSDARSNEQFF.